The 19 T cell receptor beta chains given below trace back to one sample, sequenced in a study of Ad26.COV2.S vaccination and SARS-CoV-2 variants. Stated treatment: over 15 received Ad26.COV2.S at low or high dose, single or two shots; about five received placebo; per-sample allocation not given. On day 63 after the first injection, vaccine and placebo recipients gave samples. Here immunoSEQ multiplex PCR was the method, and the copy in TCRdb shows in-frame clones only, minus some. The data show a few hundred thousand clones, 80% to 95% seen once. The source material was peripheral blood, sampled in a trial of Ad26.COV2.S vaccine versus placebo. The receptors here all came from a person aged 18-60 years who received the Ad26.COV2.S COVID-19 vaccine or a placebo.

The chain uses TRBV11-2 and TRBJ1-1; D unclear. Germline V gives CDR1 SGHAT, CDR2 FQNNGV. V shed 2 bases and J shed 6 bases, with 16 bases lying between them. The CDR3 length is 15 residues. This CDR3 is CASSLRFSGVAEAFF. In DNA, the CDR3 is TGTGCCAGCAGCTTACGGTTCTCGGGAGTCGCTGAAGCTTTCTTT.

This clone came up once. Other DNA sequences in the same sample also yield this CDR3. The chain combines TRBV6-5 with TRBJ2-7; 7 bases fit TRBD1. The CDR3 sequence is 13 residues long. The V gene end was trimmed by 6 bases and the J gene end by 3 bases; junction bases not matched to a gene: 5. CDR1 is MNHEY, CDR2 SVGAGI, per germline. CDR3 DNA: TGTGCCAGCAGCCGGGACAGAGACTACGAGCAGTACTTC. This translates into CASSRDRDYEQYF.

J is TRBJ1-5 and V is TRBV28; perhaps TRBD1 as D (6 bases). V dropped 8 bases and J dropped 0 bases, with 11 bases sitting between them. This CDR3 comprises 14 residues. The V gene's germline CDR1 is MDHEN and CDR2 SYDVKM. CDR3 DNA: TGTGCCAGCCGACAGGTCTATAGCAATCAGCCCCAGCATTTT. Amino acids: CASRQVYSNQPQHF. The whole variable domain, remainder taken from reference TRBV28 and TRBJ1-5, is DVKVTQSSRYLVKRTGEKVFLECVQDMDHENMFWYRQDPGLGLRLIYFSYDVKMKEKGDIPEGYSVSREKKERFSLILESASTNQTSMYLCASRQVYSNQPQHFGDGTRLSIL.

This clone has only a few counts. The chain has TRBV27 and TRBJ1-5; D perhaps matches TRBD1 (5 bases). The germline V gene has CDR1 MNHEY and CDR2 SMNVEV (reference sequence). V shed 4 bases and J shed 6 bases, with 10 bases lying between them. This CDR3 contains 13 residues. The CDR3, as DNA: TGTGCCAGCAGTTCAAAAGGGGTTCAGCCCCAGCATTTT. It encodes CASSSKGVQPQHF.

This chain connects TRBV28 to TRBJ1-1, with D tentatively TRBD1 (6 bases). Trimming pared 3 bases from V and 0 bases from J, leaving 17 bases between. Germline V CDR1 and CDR2: MDHEN, SYDVKM. This CDR3 is 17 amino acids long. DNA for the CDR3: TGTGCCAGCAGTTTGTTTAGTGGGGGGCAGATGAACACTGAAGCTTTCTTT. Translating gives CASSLFSGGQMNTEAFF.

The chain uses TRBV19 and TRBJ1-1, with D unresolved. Germline values: CDR1 LNHDA, CDR2 SQIVND (reference sequence). The length of the CDR3 is 13 residues. V was cut by 8 bases and J by 1 base, with 11 bases left in between. CDR3 region: CASEQRTNTEAFF. The CDR3 DNA is TGTGCCAGTGAGCAGCGGACGAACACTGAAGCTTTCTTT. Filled out from reference TRBV19 and TRBJ1-1, the complete variable domain reads DGGITQSPKYLFRKEGQNVTLSCEQNLNHDAMYWYRQDPGQGLRLIYYSQIVNDFQKGDIAEGYSVSREKKESFPLTVTSAQKNPTAFYLCASEQRTNTEAFFGQGTRLTVV.

The V and J genes are TRBV7-2 and TRBJ1-3; tentatively, D is TRBD1 (5 bases). The V gene lost 4 bases and the J gene lost 5 bases, with 12 bases spanning the gap. Germline V gene data show CDR1 as SGHTA and CDR2 as FQGNSA. CDR3 length: 14 amino acids. The CDR3 protein is CASSSGGERNTIYF. In DNA form, the CDR3 reads TGTGCCAGCAGCTCCGGGGGGGAGAGAAACACCATATATTTT.

The CDR3 is CASSTGGPYEQYF. CDR3 nucleotides: TGTGCCAGCAGCACCGGGGGGCCATACGAGCAGTACTTC. The V and J genes are TRBV28 and TRBJ2-7; D may be TRBD2 (7 bases). CDR1 is MDHEN, CDR2 SYDVKM, per germline. CDR3 length: 13 residues. The ends were cut back, 6 bases at V and 4 bases at J, with 13 bases in the middle.

J is TRBJ1-2 and V is TRBV19; D is perhaps TRBD1 (6 bases). Germline V lookup: CDR1 LNHDA, CDR2 SQIVND (reference sequence). The V gene lost 10 bases and the J gene lost 3 bases, with 15 bases spanning the gap. The CDR3 is 13 residues long. DNA for the CDR3: TGTGCCACCTTCCGGGGGCTTGACTATGGCTACACCTTC. As protein: CATFRGLDYGYTF.

This chain links TRBV6-6 with TRBJ1-1; the D is unclear. Trimming took 0 bases from V and 0 from J, leaving 11 bases between them. Germline assignment: CDR1 MNHNY and CDR2 SVGAGI (reference sequence). This CDR3 has 16 amino acids. CDR3 sequence (DNA): TGTGCCAGCAGTTACTCGATACAATCTATGAACACTGAAGCTTTCTTT. Encoded protein: CASSYSIQSMNTEAFF.

This rearrangement joins TRBV6-5 to TRBJ2-7; D ambiguous. V lost 0 bases, J lost 2 bases, and 11 bases lay in between. This CDR3 has 15 residues. Germline CDR1 reads MNHEY; CDR2 reads SVGAGI. CDR3 DNA sequence: TGTGCCAGCAGTTACTCGATAACGGCTGCCTACGAGCAGTACTTC. The encoded protein is CASSYSITAAYEQYF.

The gene calls are TRBV7-8 and TRBJ2-3, with 7 bases that match TRBD1. The CDR3 contains 13 residues. Per the germline V gene, CDR1 is SGHVS and CDR2 is FQNEAQ. The trim removed 3 bases at V and 6 bases at J, leaving 3 bases unmatched. The CDR3 sequence is CASSFARGDTQYF. In DNA, the CDR3 is TGTGCCAGCAGCTTCGCCAGGGGGGATACGCAGTATTTT.

V and J are TRBV27 and TRBJ2-5; TRBD1 aligns across 7 bases. V shed 9 bases, J shed 4 bases, and the junction held 14 bases outside the gene matches. Germline CDR1 and CDR2: MNHEY and SMNVEV (reference sequence). The CDR3 has 15 amino acids. The CDR3 sequence: CASHRKLGGLETQYF. In DNA form, the CDR3 reads TGTGCCAGTCACCGGAAGCTAGGGGGCTTAGAGACCCAGTACTTC.

Written as DNA, the CDR3 is TGTGCCAGCAGCCGACTTCCTAGCGGAGCTGTAGTCCGGACCGGGGAGCTGTTTTTT. Translating it yields CASSRLPSGAVVRTGELFF. The genes are TRBV4-2 and TRBJ2-2; 7 bases map to TRBD2. The CDR3 runs 19 residues. V shed 4 bases, J shed 5 bases, and the junction held 19 bases outside the gene matches. Germline V gene lookup returns CDR1 LGHNA and CDR2 YNFKEQ.

The chain couples TRBV4-2 to TRBJ1-2, with a tentative D call TRBD1 (6 bases). Trimming shortened V by 3 bases and J by 5 bases, and 19 bases separated the two germline ends. The CDR3 extends over 16 amino acids. The germline gives CDR1 LGHNA, CDR2 YNFKEQ. CDR3 sequence: CASSQNAGHSVYGYTF. The CDR3 bases are TGTGCCAGCAGCCAGAACGCGGGACACAGTGTTTATGGCTACACCTTC.

CDR3 DNA sequence: TGCAGCGTTGAAAGGGGGACAGGGTACTTGAACACTGAAGCTTTCTTT. This translates into CSVERGTGYLNTEAFF. V and J are TRBV29-1 and TRBJ1-1; 9 bases are a match to TRBD1. V lost 2 bases, J lost 0 bases, and 7 bases stayed unmatched. This CDR3 spans 16 amino acids. Germline V lookup: CDR1 SQVTM, CDR2 ANQGSEA.

The V gene is TRBV6-5, the J gene TRBJ2-1; no reliable D call. Germline V gene data show CDR1 as MNHEY and CDR2 as SVGAGI. The CDR3 spans 12 residues. V shed 6 bases and J shed 8 bases, with 11 bases lying between them. The CDR3 loop reads CASSPTAYEQFF. As DNA, the CDR3 is TGTGCCAGCAGCCCGACTGCGTATGAGCAGTTCTTC.

The chain links TRBV7-8 to TRBJ1-6; 7 nucleotides line up with TRBD1. Germline loops: CDR1 SGHVS, CDR2 FQNEAQ. The CDR3 length is 17 residues. J gave up 0 bases and V 5 bases, and 7 bases lay outside the gene matches. CDR3 DNA sequence: TGTGCCAGCAGCAGGGGGCCCCTGAGCTCCTATAATTCACCCCTCCACTTT. Amino acid sequence: CASSRGPLSSYNSPLHF.

V is TRBV6-5 and J is TRBJ2-7; TRBD2 matches at 7 bases. From germline, CDR1 is MNHEY and CDR2 SVGAGI. After removal of 2 bases from V and 3 bases from J, the junction contained 1 base not matched to a gene. The CDR3 totals 13 residues. CDR3 DNA: TGTGCCAGCAGTTACCGGGGGGACTACGAGCAGTACTTC. It translates to CASSYRGDYEQYF.